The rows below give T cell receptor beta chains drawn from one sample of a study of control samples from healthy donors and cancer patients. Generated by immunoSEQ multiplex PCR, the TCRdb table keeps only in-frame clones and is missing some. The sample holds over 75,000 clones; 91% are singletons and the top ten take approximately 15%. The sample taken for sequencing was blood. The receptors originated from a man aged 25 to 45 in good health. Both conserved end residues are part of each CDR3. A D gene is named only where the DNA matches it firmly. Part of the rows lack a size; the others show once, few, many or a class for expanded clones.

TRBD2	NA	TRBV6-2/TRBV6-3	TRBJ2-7	CASSYPLLAGEFHEQYF	TGTGCCAGCAGTTACCCCTTACTAGCGGGAGAATTCCACGAGCAGTACTTC
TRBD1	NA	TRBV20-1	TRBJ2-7	CSASGTGGASSYEQYF	TGCAGTGCTAGTGGGACAGGGGGCGCGAGCTCCTACGAGCAGTACTTC
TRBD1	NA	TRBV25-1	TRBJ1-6	CASSPGGRFGNSPLHF	TGTGCCAGCAGCCCAGGGGGACGCTTTGGCAATTCACCCCTCCACTTT
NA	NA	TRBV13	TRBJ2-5	CASSLGGNQETQYF	TGTGCCAGCAGCTTGGGAGGCAACCAAGAGACCCAGTACTTC
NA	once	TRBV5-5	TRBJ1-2	CASSLYSQGGPGYGYTF	TGTGCCAGCAGCTTGTATAGCCAGGGAGGGCCTGGCTATGGCTACACCTTC
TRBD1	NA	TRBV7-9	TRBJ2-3	CASRGQGITTDTQYF	TGTGCCAGCAGGGGACAGGGAATTACAACAGATACGCAGTATTTT
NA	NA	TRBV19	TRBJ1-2	CASRRPGGGYTF	TGTGCCAGTAGGCGACCCGGTGGTGGCTACACCTTC
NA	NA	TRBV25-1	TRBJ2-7	CASSLGRAGEQYF	TGTGCCAGCAGTCTCGGCAGGGCAGGCGAGCAGTACTTC
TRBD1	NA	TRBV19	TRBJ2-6	CASSPMDRGNSGANVLTF	TGTGCCAGTAGTCCAATGGACAGGGGAAACTCTGGGGCCAACGTCCTGACTTTC
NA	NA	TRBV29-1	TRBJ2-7	CSVSQGGSAYEQYF	TGCAGCGTCTCCCAGGGGGGTTCCGCCTACGAGCAGTACTTC
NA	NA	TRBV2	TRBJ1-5	CASSAASNQPQHF	TGTGCCAGCAGTGCGGCGAGCAATCAGCCCCAGCATTTT
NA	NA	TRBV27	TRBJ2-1	CASSLYGEGGTDEQFF	TGTGCCAGCAGTTTATATGGCGAGGGGGGCACGGATGAGCAGTTCTTC
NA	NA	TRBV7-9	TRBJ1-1	CASSLERETGAFF	TGTGCCAGCAGCTTAGAAAGGGAGACAGGAGCTTTCTTT
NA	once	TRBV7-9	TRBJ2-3	CASSSWGGGTDTQYF	TGTGCCAGCAGCTCTTGGGGCGGGGGCACAGATACGCAGTATTTT
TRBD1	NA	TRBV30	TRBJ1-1	CAWRQGQLNTEAFF	TGTGCCTGGAGGCAGGGACAGCTGAACACTGAAGCTTTCTTT
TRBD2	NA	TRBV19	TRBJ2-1	CASSILAGGISSYNEQFF	TGTGCCAGTAGTATCCTAGCGGGAGGGATCAGCTCCTACAATGAGCAGTTCTTC
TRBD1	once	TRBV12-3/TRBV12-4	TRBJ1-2	CASRWTGNYGYTF	TGTGCCAGCAGATGGACAGGGAACTATGGCTACACCTTC
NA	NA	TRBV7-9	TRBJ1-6	CASSSHNSPLHF	TGTGCCAGCAGCTCGCACAATTCACCCCTCCACTTT
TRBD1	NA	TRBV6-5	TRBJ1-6	CASSSDRGSYNSPLHF	TGTGCCAGCAGTTCGGACAGGGGTTCCTATAATTCACCCCTCCACTTT
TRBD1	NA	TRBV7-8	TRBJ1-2	CASSRKQGADGYTF	TGTGCCAGCAGCAGAAAACAGGGGGCAGACGGCTACACCTTC
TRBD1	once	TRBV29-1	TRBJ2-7	CSVFGGQGADEQYF	TGCAGCGTTTTCGGGGGACAGGGGGCGGACGAGCAGTACTTC
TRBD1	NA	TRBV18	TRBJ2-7	CASSPAGQGGYEQYF	TGTGCCAGCTCACCAGCGGGACAGGGAGGGTACGAGCAGTACTTC
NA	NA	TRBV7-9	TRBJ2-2	CASSLPIQGLAGELFF	TGTGCCAGCAGCTTACCCATACAGGGTCTGGCCGGGGAGCTGTTTTTT
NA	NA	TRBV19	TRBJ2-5	CASRGGLETQYF	TGTGCCAGTAGAGGAGGTTTAGAGACCCAGTACTTC
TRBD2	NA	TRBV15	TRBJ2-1	CATSRGRPGLAGISRSNEQFF	TGTGCCACCAGCAGAGGTCGCCCCGGTCTAGCGGGAATTAGTAGGAGCAATGAGCAGTTCTTC
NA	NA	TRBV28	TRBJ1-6	CASSTLRGPTGYSPLHF	TGTGCCAGCAGTACCCTCAGGGGACCTACCGGTTATTCACCCCTCCACTTT
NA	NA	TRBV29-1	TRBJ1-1	CSAERGTEAFF	TGCAGCGCTGAAAGGGGCACTGAAGCTTTCTTT
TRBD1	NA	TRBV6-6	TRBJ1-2	CASSYPTGGGSYGYTF	TGTGCCAGCAGTTACCCGACAGGGGGCGGTAGCTATGGCTACACCTTC
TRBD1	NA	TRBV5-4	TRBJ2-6	CASSVGQGSYGANVLTF	TGTGCCAGCAGCGTAGGACAGGGCTCTTACGGGGCCAACGTCCTGACTTTC
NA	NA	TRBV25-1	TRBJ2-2	CASTGGNTGELFF	TGTGCCAGCACCGGGGGCAACACCGGGGAGCTGTTTTTT
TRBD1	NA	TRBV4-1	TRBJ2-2	CASSQVPGTGGAGELFF	TGCGCCAGCAGCCAAGTTCCCGGGACAGGGGGCGCAGGGGAGCTGTTTTTT
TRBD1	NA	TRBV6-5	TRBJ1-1	CASSPRTGIRSEAFF	TGTGCCAGCAGCCCCCGGACAGGGATTCGTTCTGAAGCTTTCTTT
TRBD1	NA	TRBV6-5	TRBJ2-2	CATDPGQGYTGELFF	TGTGCCACGGATCCGGGACAGGGATACACCGGGGAGCTGTTTTTT
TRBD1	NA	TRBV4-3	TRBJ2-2	CASSQRTGTNTGELFF	TGCGCCAGCAGCCAACGGACAGGGACGAACACCGGGGAGCTGTTTTTT
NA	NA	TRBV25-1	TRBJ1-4	CASSDSFTIEEKLFF	TGTGCCAGCAGTGATTCCTTTACCATTGAGGAAAAACTGTTTTTT
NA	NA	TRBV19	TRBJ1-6	CASSIAASPSDSPLHF	TGTGCCAGTAGTATAGCGGCCTCACCTTCGGATTCACCCCTCCACTTT
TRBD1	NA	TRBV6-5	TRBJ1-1	CAIRGNRGFGEAFF	TGTGCAATAAGGGGGAACAGGGGATTTGGTGAAGCTTTCTTT
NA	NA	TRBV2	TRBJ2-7	CASKGVAAYEQYF	TGTGCCAGTAAGGGGGTTGCAGCCTACGAGCAGTACTTC
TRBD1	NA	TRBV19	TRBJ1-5	CASSLHDREHQPQHF	TGTGCCAGTAGTTTACACGACAGGGAACATCAGCCCCAGCATTTT
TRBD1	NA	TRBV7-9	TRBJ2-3	CASSLAGTGSTQYF	TGTGCCAGCAGCTTAGCCGGGACAGGGTCAACGCAGTATTTT
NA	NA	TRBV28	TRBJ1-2	CASRARANYGYTF	TGTGCCAGCAGAGCCAGAGCTAACTATGGCTACACCTTC
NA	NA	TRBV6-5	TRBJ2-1	CASTETRIEQFF	TGTGCCAGCACCGAGACGAGAATTGAGCAGTTCTTC
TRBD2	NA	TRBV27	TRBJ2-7	CASTSGSHEQYF	TGTGCCAGCACTAGCGGTTCCCACGAGCAGTACTTC
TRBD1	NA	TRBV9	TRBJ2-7	CASSAAGTGAYEQYF	TGTGCCAGCAGCGCTGCCGGGACAGGAGCCTACGAGCAGTACTTC
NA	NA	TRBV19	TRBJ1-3	CATPSASSGNTIYF	TGTGCCACCCCCAGCGCTTCCTCTGGAAACACCATATATTTT
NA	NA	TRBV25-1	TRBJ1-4	CASSEAGQTVATNEKLFF	TGTGCCAGCAGTGAGGCTGGACAAACTGTTGCAACTAATGAAAAACTGTTTTTT
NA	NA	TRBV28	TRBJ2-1	CASSSSPNEQFF	NA
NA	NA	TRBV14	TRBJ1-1	CASSQDRGVNTEAFF	TGTGCCAGCAGCCAAGACCGCGGGGTGAACACTGAAGCTTTCTTT
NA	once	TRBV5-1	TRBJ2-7	CASSFSAGSYEQYF	TGCGCCAGCAGCTTTTCCGCGGGAAGCTACGAGCAGTACTTC
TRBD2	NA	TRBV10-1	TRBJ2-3	CASSPELGTSGPFTDTQYF	TGCGCCAGCAGTCCTGAACTCGGGACTAGCGGGCCTTTCACAGATACGCAGTATTTT
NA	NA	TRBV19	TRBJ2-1	CASSDRDIRYNEQFF	TGTGCCAGTAGTGACCGGGATATTCGATACAATGAGCAGTTCTTC
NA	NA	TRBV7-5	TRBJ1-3	CVRTPDTIYF	TGTGTCAGAACACCAGACACCATATATTTT
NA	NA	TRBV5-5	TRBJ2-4	CASSLGHLQNIQYF	TGTGCCAGCAGCTTGGGCCACCTTCAAAACATTCAGTACTTC
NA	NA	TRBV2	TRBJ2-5	CASSVGGRETQYF	TGTGCCAGCAGTGTAGGAGGGAGGGAGACCCAGTACTTC
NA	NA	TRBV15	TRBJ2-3	CATERGRLADTQYF	TGTGCCACCGAACGGGGGAGGCTTGCAGATACGCAGTATTTT
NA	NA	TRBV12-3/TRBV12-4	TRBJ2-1	CASTSTREQFF	TGTGCCAGCACTTCGACTAGAGAGCAGTTCTTC
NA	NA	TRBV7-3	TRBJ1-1	CASSLEAARVSEAFF	TGTGCCAGCAGCCTAGAGGCCGCTCGGGTCTCTGAAGCTTTCTTT
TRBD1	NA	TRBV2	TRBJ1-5	CASSGQGLDNQPQHF	TGTGCCAGCTCGGGACAGGGGTTGGACAATCAGCCCCAGCATTTT
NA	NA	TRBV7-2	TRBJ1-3	CASSADRYTGNTIYF	TGTGCCAGCAGCGCTGACAGGTACACTGGAAACACCATATATTTT
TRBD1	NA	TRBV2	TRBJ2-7	CASRDRANEQYF	TGTGCCAGCAGGGACAGGGCTAACGAGCAGTACTTC